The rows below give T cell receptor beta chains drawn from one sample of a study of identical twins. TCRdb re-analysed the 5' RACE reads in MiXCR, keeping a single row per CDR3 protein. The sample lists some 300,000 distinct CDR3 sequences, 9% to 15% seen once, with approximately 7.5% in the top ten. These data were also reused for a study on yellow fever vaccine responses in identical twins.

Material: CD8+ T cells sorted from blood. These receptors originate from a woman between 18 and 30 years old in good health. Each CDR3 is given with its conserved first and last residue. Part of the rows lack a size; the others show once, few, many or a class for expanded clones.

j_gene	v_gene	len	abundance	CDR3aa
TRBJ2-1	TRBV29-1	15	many	CSVDQTGGGNNEQFF
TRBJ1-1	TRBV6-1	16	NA	CASSERPRGMNTEAFF
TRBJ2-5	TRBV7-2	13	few	CASSLSGVETQYF
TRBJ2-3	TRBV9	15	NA	CASSVWGTGTDTQYF
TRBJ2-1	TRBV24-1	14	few	CATSSSSSFPEQFF
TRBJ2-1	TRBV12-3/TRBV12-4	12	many	CASSSTGGEQFF
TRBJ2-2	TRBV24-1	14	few	CATSDYGGAGELFF
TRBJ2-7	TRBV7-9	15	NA	CASSSSAGIFYEQYF
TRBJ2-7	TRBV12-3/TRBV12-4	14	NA	CASSLGNSSYEQYF
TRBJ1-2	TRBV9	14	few	CASSVEGSGYGYTF
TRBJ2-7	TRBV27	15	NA	CASSVRGQASYEQYF
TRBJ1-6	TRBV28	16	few	CASSLYPDRGNSPLHF
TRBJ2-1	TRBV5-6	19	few	CASSMPGLASDLSYNEQFF
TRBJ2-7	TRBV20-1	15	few	CSARDGDREPYEQYF
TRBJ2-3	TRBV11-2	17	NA	CASRGGRSVTSTDTQYF